Below are 8 T cell receptor beta chains sequenced from a single sample in a study of blood T cells in healthy people across ages. A sample-barcoded 5' primer and a J-beta primer mix were used in a second PCR of roughly 7 to 11 cycles. From the 5' RACE reads, TCRdb called clonotypes with MiXCR, one entry per CDR3 protein. Of about 1,600,000 distinct CDR3 sequences listed, approximately 40% were seen once; the top ten hold approximately 7.9%. Material: blood. These receptors originate from a young woman in good health.

The rearrangement joins TRBV5-4 to TRBJ2-3; 7 nucleotides line up with TRBD2. There are 15 residues in the CDR3. The V segment lost 6 bases and the J segment 5 bases; nucleotides outside the gene matches: 12. Germline CDR1 and CDR2: SGHNT and YYREEE (reference sequence). The CDR3 DNA reads as TGTGCCAGCACCACTGCGGGAGACTCTCAAGATACGCAGTATTTT. It encodes CASTTAGDSQDTQYF.

This clonotype was seen a few times. This chain uses TRBV4-2 with TRBJ2-7, with TRBD1 matching over 7 bases. The CDR3 sequence is 15 residues long. Germline values: CDR1 LGHNA, CDR2 YNFKEQ. The V and J ends lost 4 bases and 3 bases, in that order; junction bases with no gene match: 9. The CDR3, as DNA: TGTGCCAGCAGCCCCGTCCCGGGACAGCTCTACGAGCAGTACTTC. Residues: CASSPVPGQLYEQYF.

The V call is TRBV15, the J call TRBJ2-4, with 8 bases fitting TRBD2. There are 13 residues in the CDR3. Germline V gives CDR1 LNHNV, CDR2 YYDKDF (reference sequence). The junction had 5 bases not matched to a gene; V was cut back by 6 bases and J by 7 bases. In DNA form, the CDR3 reads TGTGCCACCAGTCCGGCGGGGGGTAACATTCAGTACTTC. Protein: CATSPAGGNIQYF. Supplemented by reference TRBV15 and TRBJ2-4, the full variable domain reads DAMVIQNPRYQVTQFGKPVTLSCSQTLNHNVMYWYQQKSSQAPKLLFHYYDKDFNNEADTPDNFQSRRPNTSFCFLDIRSPGLGDTAMYLCATSPAGGNIQYFGAGTRLSVL.

This clonotype was found a few times. This chain connects TRBV29-1 to TRBJ1-1; D remains ambiguous. V was pared by 4 bases and J by 8 bases, with 11 bases between. This CDR3 has 11 residues. Germline CDR1 reads SQVTM; CDR2 reads ANQGSEA. In DNA form, the CDR3 reads TGCAGCGTTGGGGCAGCCGGGGAAGCTTTCTTT. It specifies CSVGAAGEAFF.

J is TRBJ2-7 and V is TRBV7-8; 8 bases map to TRBD2. Trimming took 3 bases from V and 0 from J; bases not matched to a gene: 4. CDR1 and CDR2 from the germline V gene are SGHVS and FQNEAQ. The CDR3 loop spans 15 amino acids. CDR3 amino acids: CASSFGRADSYEQYF. The CDR3 DNA sequence: TGTGCCAGCAGCTTCGGGAGGGCTGACTCCTACGAGCAGTACTTC.

V gene TRBV25-1 combines with J gene TRBJ1-1; tentative D call: TRBD1 (5 bases). Looked up from germline, CDR1 is MGHDK and CDR2 is SYGVNS. V was trimmed by 2 bases and J by 5 bases, leaving 12 bases between them. The CDR3 extends over 14 amino acids. CDR3 region: CASSEQGILTEAFF. CDR3 coding DNA: TGTGCCAGCAGTGAACAGGGAATTCTAACTGAAGCTTTCTTT.

This clonotype was seen a handful of times. This chain joins TRBV27 and TRBJ1-1; D is perhaps TRBD1 (5 bases). Germline V gene lookup returns CDR1 MNHEY and CDR2 SMNVEV (reference sequence). The CDR3 totals 15 residues. Trimming cost V 7 bases and J 4 bases, with 19 bases left between them. This CDR3 is CASTPLQGTITEAFF. As DNA, the CDR3 is TGTGCCAGCACCCCTTTGCAGGGTACCATCACTGAAGCTTTCTTT.

Points on this clonotype: The germline gene is not matched at one end of the junction; a read error may be the cause. V usage is TRBV4-1 and J usage is TRBJ2-6; D not certain. CDR3 size: 20 residues. Germline lookup yields CDR1 MGHRA and CDR2 YSYEKL. CDR3 sequence reads: CARSQDVIPGQNSGANVLTF. The CDR3 region has the DNA TGCGCCCGCAGCCAAGACGTCATACCGGGTCAAAACTCTGGGGCCAACGTCCTGACTTTC.